This TCR beta chain is drawn from a study of blood T cells in healthy people across ages. Broader study findings: The CMV status of each donor remained undetermined, and this could have confounded shifts in expanded clonotypes. Compared with aged donors, long-lived donors showed fewer expanded clones, suggesting selection. TCR beta diversity correlated strongly with naive T cell percentage.

This clonotype occurred once. Its antigen is undetermined. CDR1 is KGHSH and CDR2 is LQKENI in the germline V gene. The CDR3 has 14 residues. Deletions cut 1 base from V and 7 bases from J, with 10 bases between. It was with a sample-barcoded 5' primer and a J-beta primer mix that a second PCR of about 7 to 12 cycles was run. Using its own MiXCR run on the 5' RACE reads, TCRdb lists one record per CDR3 protein. The sample includes some 900,000 distinct CDR3 sequences, about 48% of them seen just once. This TCR was recovered from a man aged 25 to 40 in good health. The V call is TRBV18, the J call TRBJ1-4; TRBD1 is a possible D gene (6 bases). Sequences were obtained from blood. The CDR3: CASSPQAGVEKLFF. CDR3 nucleotides: TGTGCCAGCTCACCACAAGCAGGGGTTGAAAAACTGTTTTTT.